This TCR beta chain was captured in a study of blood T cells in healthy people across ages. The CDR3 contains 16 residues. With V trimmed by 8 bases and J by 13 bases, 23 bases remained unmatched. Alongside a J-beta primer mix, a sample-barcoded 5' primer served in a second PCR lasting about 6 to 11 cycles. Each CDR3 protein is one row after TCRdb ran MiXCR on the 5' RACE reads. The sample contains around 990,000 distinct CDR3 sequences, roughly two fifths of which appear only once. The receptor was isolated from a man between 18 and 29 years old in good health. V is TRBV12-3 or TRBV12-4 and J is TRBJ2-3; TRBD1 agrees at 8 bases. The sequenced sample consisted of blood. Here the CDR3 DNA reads TGTGCCAGCGGACCACAGGGGGATCCCGGATCCCACACGGAGTATTTT. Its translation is CASGPQGDPGSHTEYF.